The 7 T cell receptor beta chains below come from one sample, sequenced in a study of a mutant IDH1 vaccine in newly diagnosed glioma. These receptors' targets are unknown. Only in-frame clones appear in the TCRdb table, and some are missing; sequencing was by immunoSEQ multiplex PCR. The data hold fewer than 70,000 clones, with roughly four fifths observed a single time. Stated time point: week 47, end of study. It was 300 ug of mutant IDH1 20-mer peptide that made up each vaccine dose, given with topical imiquimod. Source: PBMCs, taken from a glioma patient whose treatment included an IDH1 peptide vaccine. The receptors derive from a man younger than 45 with glioma.

The chain uses TRBV28 and TRBJ1-4, with D perhaps TRBD1 (5 bases). Germline V gene lookup returns CDR1 MDHEN and CDR2 SYDVKM. The CDR3 extends over 12 amino acids. V gave up 8 bases and J gave up 13 bases, with 17 bases separating them. The CDR3 sequence is CASAVGVGGLFF. DNA of the CDR3: TGTGCCAGCGCAGTGGGGGTCGGGGGACTGTTTTTT. The variable domain in full, completed from reference TRBV28 and TRBJ1-4, reads DVKVTQSSRYLVKRTGEKVFLECVQDMDHENMFWYRQDPGLGLRLIYFSYDVKMKEKGDIPEGYSVSREKKERFSLILESASTNQTSMYLCASAVGVGGLFFGSGTQLSVL.

The chain couples TRBV6-5 to TRBJ2-7; tentatively, D is TRBD2 (5 bases). V gave up 6 bases and J gave up 0 bases, with 9 bases separating them. This CDR3 comprises 13 residues. Germline lookup yields CDR1 MNHEY and CDR2 SVGAGI. As DNA, the CDR3 is TGTGCCAGCAGGAGGGCCAGCTCCTACGAGCAGTACTTC. Translated, it gives CASRRASSYEQYF.

This sequence joins TRBV19 and TRBJ1-5; tentatively, D is TRBD1 (6 bases). With 0 bases removed from V and 5 bases from J, the gap between germline ends came to 20 bases. Germline lookup yields CDR1 LNHDA and CDR2 SQIVND (reference sequence). This CDR3 region has 18 residues. CDR3 protein: CASSIDLGGGSGDQPQHF. DNA of the CDR3: TGTGCCAGTAGTATAGATCTGGGGGGCGGCTCGGGCGATCAGCCCCAGCATTTT.

This chain connects TRBV7-9 to TRBJ2-1, with D perhaps matching TRBD2 (5 bases). CDR3 length equals 12 residues. V lost 4 bases and J lost 6, with 7 bases in between. CDR1 is SEHNR, CDR2 FQNEAQ, per germline (reference sequence). CDR3 in DNA: TGTGCCAGCAGCTCCGGAGGCAATGAGCAGTTCTTC. The encoded protein is CASSSGGNEQFF.

The CDR3 DNA is TGTGCCACCAGCAGAGATTGGGGGGGACAGGGGTTGGACGAGCAGTACTTC. Amino acid sequence: CATSRDWGGQGLDEQYF. The chain has TRBV15 and TRBJ2-7; 10 positions match TRBD1. Trimming removed 0 bases from V and 5 bases from J; junction bases left unmatched: 10. The CDR3 runs to 17 residues. Looked up from germline, CDR1 is LNHNV and CDR2 is YYDKDF (reference sequence).

This chain connects TRBV4-1 to TRBJ2-3, with no clear D. Germline-derived CDR1 and CDR2 are MGHRA and YSYEKL. The CDR3 has 14 amino acids. V was pared by 7 bases and J by 4 bases, with 15 bases between. CDR3 residues: CASTSAISADTQYF. CDR3 nucleotide sequence: TGCGCCAGCACCTCCGCCATAAGCGCAGATACGCAGTATTTT.

This chain uses TRBV6-1 with TRBJ2-1; D is uncertain. The CDR3 length is 15 residues. V shed 3 bases and J shed 2 bases, with 11 bases lying between them. Germline V gives CDR1 MNHNS, CDR2 SASEGT. As DNA, the CDR3 is TGTGCCAGCAGTGAGCCGGATGGGACCTACAATGAGCAGTTCTTC. Translated, it gives CASSEPDGTYNEQFF.